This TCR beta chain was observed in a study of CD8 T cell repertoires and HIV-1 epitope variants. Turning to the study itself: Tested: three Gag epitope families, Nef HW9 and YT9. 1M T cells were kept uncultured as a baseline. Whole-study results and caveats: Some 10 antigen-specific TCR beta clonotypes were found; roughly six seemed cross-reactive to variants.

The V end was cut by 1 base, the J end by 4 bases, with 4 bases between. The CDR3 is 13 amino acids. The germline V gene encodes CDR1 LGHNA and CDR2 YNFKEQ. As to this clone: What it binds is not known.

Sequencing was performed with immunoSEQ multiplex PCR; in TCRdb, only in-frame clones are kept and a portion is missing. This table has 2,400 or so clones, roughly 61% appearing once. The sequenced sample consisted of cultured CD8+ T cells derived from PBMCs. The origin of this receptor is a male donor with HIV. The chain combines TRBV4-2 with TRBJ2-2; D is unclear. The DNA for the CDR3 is TGTGCCAGCAGCCAAGTGGGCACCGGGGAGCTGTTTTTT. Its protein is CASSQVGTGELFF.